The rows below give T cell receptor beta chains drawn from one sample of a study of T cells in Graves' hyperthyroidism and ophthalmopathy. One entry per CDR3 protein results from TCRdb running MiXCR on the multiplex PCR reads. The repertoire includes 250,000 to 300,000 distinct CDR3 sequences, about an eighth of them detected once, and more than 7.5% sits in the top ten. The sequencing input was blood. Source of these receptors: a woman in her twenties or thirties with Graves' hyperthyroidism that later progressed to Graves' ophthalmopathy. The CDR3 runs from the conserved cysteine through the conserved F or W. Each record gives: V gene, clone size, D gene, J gene, CDR3 DNA, CDR3 protein. A D gene is named only where the DNA matches it firmly. A row's size may be missing; if present it is once, few, many or a size class.

>TRBV27|many|TRBD2|TRBJ2-7
TGTGCCAGCAGTTCGCGGGAGGGCCCCATTTACGAGCAGTACTTC
CASSSREGPIYEQYF
>TRBV12-3/TRBV12-4|-|-|TRBJ1-6
TGTGCCAGCAGTTCGACGACAGATTCACCCCTCCACTTT
CASSSTTDSPLHF
>TRBV5-6|-|TRBD2|TRBJ2-3
TGTGCCAGCAGCTTGACATTAGCGGGAGGGCCGAGTAGGCCAGATACGCAGTATTTT
CASSLTLAGGPSRPDTQYF
>TRBV7-2|few|TRBD1|TRBJ2-5
TGTGCCAGCAGCTTAGCGCTTGGACAGGAAGAGACCCAGTACTTC
CASSLALGQEETQYF
>TRBV6-5|many|-|TRBJ2-3
TGTGCCAGCAGTTACGGAGGGGAGCGCACAGATACGCAGTATTTT
CASSYGGERTDTQYF
>TRBV4-3|few|-|TRBJ1-1
TGCGCCAGCACCCCCGATAACCTCCTGAACACTGAAGCTTTCTTT
CASTPDNLLNTEAFF
>TRBV28|-|-|TRBJ2-5
TGTGCCAGCAGGAAGGGAAGTTTGCAAGAGACCCAGTACTTC
CASRKGSLQETQYF
>TRBV19|few|TRBD2|TRBJ2-1
TGTGCCAGTAGTACAGGGACTAGCGGGTACAATGGGCAGTTCTTC
CASSTGTSGYNGQFF
>TRBV24-1|many|TRBD1|TRBJ2-5
TGTGCCACCCGAGGGACAGGGACGGAGACCCAGTACTTC
CATRGTGTETQYF
>TRBV7-2|-|-|TRBJ2-1
TGTGCCAGCAGCTTAGGGCGGGGCGGCATACCTGAGCAGTTCTTC
CASSLGRGGIPEQFF
>TRBV11-2|many|-|TRBJ2-7
TGTGCCAGCAGCCAGGGGACCTACGAGCAGTACTTC
CASSQGTYEQYF
>TRBV6-2/TRBV6-3|many|-|TRBJ2-7
TGTGCCAGCAGTCTGACATACACCTACGAGCAGTACTTC
CASSLTYTYEQYF
>TRBV19|-|-|TRBJ1-1
TGTGCCAGCGACTTAGGGGGTACGAACACTGAGGCTTTCTTT
CASDLGGTNTEAFF
>TRBV28|-|TRBD2|TRBJ2-5
TGTGCCAGCAGTCCTCGACTAGCGGGGATTCTCCAAGAGACCCAGTACTTC
CASSPRLAGILQETQYF
>TRBV7-9|-|TRBD2|TRBJ2-1
TGTGCCAGCAGCCTCCCGGGCGGGAGGGCTCCTAATGAGCAGTTCTTC
CASSLPGGRAPNEQFF